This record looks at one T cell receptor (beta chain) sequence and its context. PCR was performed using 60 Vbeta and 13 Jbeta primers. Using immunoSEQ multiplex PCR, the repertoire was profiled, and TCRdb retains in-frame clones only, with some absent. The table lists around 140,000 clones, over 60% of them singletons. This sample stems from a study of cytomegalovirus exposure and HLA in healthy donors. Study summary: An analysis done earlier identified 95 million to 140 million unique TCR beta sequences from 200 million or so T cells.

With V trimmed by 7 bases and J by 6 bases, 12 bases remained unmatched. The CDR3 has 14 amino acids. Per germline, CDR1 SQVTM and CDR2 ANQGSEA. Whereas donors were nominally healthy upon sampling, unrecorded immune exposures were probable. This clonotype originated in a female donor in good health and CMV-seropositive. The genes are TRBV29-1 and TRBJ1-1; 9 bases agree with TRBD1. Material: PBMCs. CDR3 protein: CSARRDRAIAEAFF. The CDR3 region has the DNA TGCAGCGCCCGCCGGGACAGGGCTATCGCTGAAGCTTTCTTT.